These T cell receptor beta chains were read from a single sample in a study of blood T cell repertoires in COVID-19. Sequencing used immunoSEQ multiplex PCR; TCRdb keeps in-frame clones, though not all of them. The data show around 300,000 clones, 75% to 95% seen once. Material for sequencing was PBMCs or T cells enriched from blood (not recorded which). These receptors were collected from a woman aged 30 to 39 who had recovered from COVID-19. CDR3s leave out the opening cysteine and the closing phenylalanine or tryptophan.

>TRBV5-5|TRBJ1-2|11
ASSLGTVYGYT
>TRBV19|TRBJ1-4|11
ASSRRTEGELF
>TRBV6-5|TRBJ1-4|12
ASSSIRGLEKLF
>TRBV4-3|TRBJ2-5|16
ASSQDFSPDGVRETQY
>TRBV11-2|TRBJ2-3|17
ASSPGTSGTGSRKDTQY
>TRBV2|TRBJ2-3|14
ASSVRTGYYTDTQY
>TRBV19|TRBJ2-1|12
ASSITSSYNEQF
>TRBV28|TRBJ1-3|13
ASSPHGSPGNTIY
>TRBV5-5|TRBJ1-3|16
ASSLHFSQGLSGNTIY
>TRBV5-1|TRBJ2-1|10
ASSFGDNEQF
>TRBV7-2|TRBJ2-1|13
ASSRTSGSENEQF
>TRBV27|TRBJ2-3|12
ASSSGTSTDTQY
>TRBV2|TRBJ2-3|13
ASRATGAETDTQY
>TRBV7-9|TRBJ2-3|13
ASSSLGRGTDTQY
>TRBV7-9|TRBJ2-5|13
ASSLSDRVAETQY
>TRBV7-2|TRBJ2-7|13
ASASSGTGGWEQY
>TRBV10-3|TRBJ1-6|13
AISESTGDNSPLH
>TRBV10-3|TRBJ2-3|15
AISESKQQLSTDTQY
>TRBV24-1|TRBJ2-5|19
ATSDFPPNRGPDTNEETQY
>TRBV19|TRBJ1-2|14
ASKGRDSLSNYGYT
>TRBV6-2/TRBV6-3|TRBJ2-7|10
ASSQGVGEQY
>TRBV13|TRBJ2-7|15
ASSLVGSGAVSYEQY
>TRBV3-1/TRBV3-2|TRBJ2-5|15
ASSPRLAGGEGETQY
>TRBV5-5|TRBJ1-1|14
ASSPRTRGMNTEAF
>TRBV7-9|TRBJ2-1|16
ASSSFSVRRLEHNEQF
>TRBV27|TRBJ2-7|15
ASSLQGLAGRTYEQY
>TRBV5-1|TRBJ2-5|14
ASSLTGLAVQETQY
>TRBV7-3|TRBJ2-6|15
ASSDGTPISGANVLT
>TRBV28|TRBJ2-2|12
ASSLTGNTGELF
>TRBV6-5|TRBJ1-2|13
ASSYDPAGVYGYT
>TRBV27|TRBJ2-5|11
ASSWDRGLDQY
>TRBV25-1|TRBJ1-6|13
ASSDAGSPNSPLH
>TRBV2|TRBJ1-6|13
ASSRVGQGSSPLH
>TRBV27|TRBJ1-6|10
ASNNRNSPLH
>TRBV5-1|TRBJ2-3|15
ASSLGLSLGPGDTQY
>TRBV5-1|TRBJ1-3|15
ASSSGGAGLSGNTIY